These 14 T cell receptor beta chains were all obtained from the same sample, sequenced in a study of T cells in Graves' hyperthyroidism and ophthalmopathy. TCR beta CDR3 regions were amplified from RNA transcripts. An initial round of RT-PCR targeting the TCR CDR3 relied on the HTBI primer set. MiXCR, applied by TCRdb to the multiplex PCR reads, yields one record per CDR3 protein. Of under 350,000 distinct CDR3 sequences listed, approximately 18% are singletons. The sample consisted of blood. All receptors derive from a woman between 50 and 59 years old with Graves' hyperthyroidism.

The V call is TRBV28, the J call TRBJ1-5, with TRBD1 as a possible D gene (5 bases). V was pared by 6 bases and J by 2 bases, with 26 bases between. Per germline, CDR1 MDHEN and CDR2 SYDVKM. This CDR3 is built from 19 residues. CDR3 loop: CASRTMVLTDPWGNQPQHF. The CDR3 DNA follows: TGTGCCAGCAGGACCATGGTGTTGACAGACCCCTGGGGCAATCAGCCCCAGCATTTT.

This clonotype occurred many times. The CDR3 sequence is CASSAPGITGGNQPQHF. CDR3 coding DNA: TGTGCCAGCAGTGCTCCCGGGATCACAGGAGGCAATCAGCCCCAGCATTTT. This chain connects TRBV28 to TRBJ1-5, with D tentatively TRBD1 (5 bases). This CDR3 contains 17 residues. Per the germline V gene, CDR1 is MDHEN and CDR2 is SYDVKM. Deletions cut 5 bases from V and 2 bases from J, with 19 bases between.

In its sample, this clonotype was seen many times. The rearrangement uses TRBV27 and TRBJ2-2; TRBD2 aligns across 14 bases. V shed 7 bases, J shed 5 bases, and the junction held 9 bases outside the gene matches. CDR3 length equals 17 residues. Germline V gives CDR1 MNHEY, CDR2 SMNVEV (reference sequence). The CDR3 coding sequence is TGTGCCAGCAAACCGGGACTAGCGGGAGTGGATACCGGGGAGCTGTTTTTT. It translates to CASKPGLAGVDTGELFF.

The chain combines TRBV10-1 with TRBJ1-5; D is ambiguous. Germline V gene sequence: CDR1 WNHNN, CDR2 SYGVQD (reference sequence). The CDR3 is made up of 13 amino acids. Between the trimmed V and J ends, which lost 6 bases and 3 bases, there was a span of 9 bases. CDR3 sequence: CASSSGFNQPQHF. The DNA of the CDR3 is TGCGCCAGCAGCAGCGGATTCAATCAGCCCCAGCATTTT.

Many counts were recorded for this clonotype. The genes are TRBV11-2 and TRBJ2-7; D is perhaps TRBD2 (7 bases). Trimming left V 4 bases short and J 2 bases short, with 9 bases between. This CDR3 comprises 13 residues. Germline V gene sequence: CDR1 SGHAT, CDR2 FQNNGV. The CDR3, as DNA: TGTGCCAGCAGCTGGGAGGGGGCCTACGAGCAGTACTTC. Protein: CASSWEGAYEQYF.

This clonotype has a count of ten or more. The V and J genes are TRBV30 and TRBJ2-1, with D perhaps matching TRBD1 (6 bases). Trimming shortened V by 1 base and J by 7 bases, and 8 bases separated the two germline ends. Germline V gene data show CDR1 as GTSNPN and CDR2 as SVGIG (reference sequence). This CDR3 is built from 12 residues. The CDR3 is CAWSGQVNEQFF. Written as DNA, the CDR3 is TGTGCCTGGAGTGGACAGGTAAATGAGCAGTTCTTC.

The V call is TRBV11-2, the J call TRBJ1-3, with D possibly TRBD1 on 5 matching bases. The CDR3 sequence is 16 residues long. The V and J ends lost 5 bases and 4 bases respectively, with 18 bases between them. CDR1 is SGHAT and CDR2 is FQNNGV in the germline V gene. Here the CDR3 DNA reads TGTGCCAGCAGCGCCGGACAAATCGGCGGGGGAAACACCATATATTTT. Translated, it gives CASSAGQIGGGNTIYF.

This clonotype was picked up a small number of times. This chain joins TRBV18 and TRBJ2-7; 10 bases are shared with TRBD1. V trimming: 4 bases; J trimming: 2 bases; junction bases outside the gene matches: 8. The CDR3 covers 16 residues. CDR1 is KGHSH, CDR2 LQKENI, per germline. CDR3 nucleotide sequence: TGTGCCAGCTCACAATCCCCGGGACAGGGGACCTACGAGCAGTACGTC. Translating it yields CASSQSPGQGTYEQYV.

This clonotype was seen only a few times. This CDR3 reads CASSRSGGNTEAFF. In nucleotides, the CDR3 is TGTGCCAGCAGCCGATCAGGGGGCAACACTGAAGCTTTCTTT. The V call is TRBV6-1, the J call TRBJ1-1, with 8 positions matching TRBD1. V was pared by 6 bases and J by 2 bases, with 5 bases of the junction left unmatched. The CDR3 has 14 residues. The V gene's germline CDR1 is MNHNS and CDR2 SASEGT.

The table lists this clonotype with many counts. V gene TRBV2 combines with J gene TRBJ2-5, with D hard to call. Per the germline V gene, CDR1 is SNHLY and CDR2 is FYNNEI. V shed 7 bases and J shed 0 bases, with 12 bases lying between them. This CDR3 is built from 14 residues. CDR3 amino acids: CASTKGRYQETQYF. CDR3 sequence (DNA): TGTGCCAGCACCAAGGGTCGTTACCAAGAGACCCAGTACTTC. The variable domain in full, completed from reference TRBV2 and TRBJ2-5, reads EPEVTQTPSHQVTQMGQEVILRCVPISNHLYFYWYRQILGQKVEFLVSFYNNEISEKSEIFDDQFSVERPDGSNFTLKIRSTKLEDSAMYFCASTKGRYQETQYFGPGTRLLVL.

About this clonotype itself: Since a much larger clone is just one base distant, this may be a read error. This rearrangement joins TRBV11-2 to TRBJ2-7; 9 bases map to TRBD1. The CDR3 loop spans 17 amino acids. Looked up from germline, CDR1 is SGHAT and CDR2 is FQNNGV. J was trimmed by 2 bases and V by 9 bases; bases with no gene match: 17. The CDR3: CARNRNDGTGHPYEQYF. Here the CDR3 DNA reads TGTGCCAGGAACCGGAACGATGGGACAGGGCACCCCTACGAGCAGTACTTC. The full variable domain, its missing parts supplied by reference TRBV11-2 and TRBJ2-7, is EAGVAQSPRYKIIEKRQSVAFWCNPISGHATLYWYQQILGQGPKLLIQFQNNGVVDDSQLPKDRFSAERLKGVDSTLKIQPAKLEDSAVYLCARNRNDGTGHPYEQYFGPGTRLTVT.

About this clonotype: A single base separates this from a much larger clone, so it may be a read error. V and J are TRBV3-1 and TRBJ2-5; weak D call: TRBD2 (6 bases). V was shortened by 3 bases and J by 2 bases, with 16 bases between the two germline ends. The CDR3 contains 16 residues. Germline lookup yields CDR1 LGHDT and CDR2 YNNKEL (reference sequence). Here the CDR3 DNA reads TGTGCCAGCAGCCACGTCGGGGGTAGCGGACAAGAGACCCAGTACTTC. Its protein product is CASSHVGGSGQETQYF.

This clonotype was observed at least ten times. The chain has TRBV12-3 or TRBV12-4 and TRBJ1-3; the D is unclear. This CDR3 contains 15 residues. V was clipped by 4 bases and J by 0 bases, with 10 bases between them. The CDR3 DNA follows: TGTGCCAGCAGTTCCATGCTGAGCTCTGGAAACACCATATATTTT. It encodes CASSSMLSSGNTIYF.

This clonotype was counted many times. The rearrangement joins TRBV5-1 to TRBJ1-1; 9 nucleotides match TRBD1. Germline V gene data show CDR1 as SGHRS and CDR2 as YFSETQ. The CDR3 length is 16 residues. V gave up 4 bases and J gave up 6 bases; unmatched junction bases: 13. In DNA, the CDR3 is TGCGCCAGCAGCAGCTGGGACGGACAGGGGAGGCCTGAAGCTTTCTTT. It translates to CASSSWDGQGRPEAFF.